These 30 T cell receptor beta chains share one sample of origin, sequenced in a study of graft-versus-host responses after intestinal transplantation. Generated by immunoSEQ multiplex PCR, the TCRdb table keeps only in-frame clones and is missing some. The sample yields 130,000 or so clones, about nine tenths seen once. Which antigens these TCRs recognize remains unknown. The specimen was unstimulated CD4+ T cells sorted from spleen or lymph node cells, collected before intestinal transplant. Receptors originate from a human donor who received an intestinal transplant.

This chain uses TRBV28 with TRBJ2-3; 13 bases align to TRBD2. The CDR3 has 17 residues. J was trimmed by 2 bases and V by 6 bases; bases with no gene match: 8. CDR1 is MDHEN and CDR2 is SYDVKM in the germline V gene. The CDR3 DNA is TGTGCCAGCAGCAGCGGGACTAGCGGGGCTAACACAGATACGCAGTATTTT. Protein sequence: CASSSGTSGANTDTQYF.

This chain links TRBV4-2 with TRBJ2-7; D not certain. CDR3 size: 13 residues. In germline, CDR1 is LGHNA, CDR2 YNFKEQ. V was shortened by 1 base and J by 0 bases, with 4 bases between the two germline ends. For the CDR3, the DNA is TGTGCCAGCAGCCAAGTTACCTCCTACGAGCAGTACTTC. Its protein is CASSQVTSYEQYF.

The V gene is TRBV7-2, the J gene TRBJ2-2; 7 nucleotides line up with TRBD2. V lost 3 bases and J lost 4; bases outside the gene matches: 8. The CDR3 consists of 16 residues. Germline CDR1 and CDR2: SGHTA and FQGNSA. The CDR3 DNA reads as TGTGCCAGCAGCTTGTCCGCGGGAGTGGGCACCGGGGAGCTGTTTTTT. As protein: CASSLSAGVGTGELFF.

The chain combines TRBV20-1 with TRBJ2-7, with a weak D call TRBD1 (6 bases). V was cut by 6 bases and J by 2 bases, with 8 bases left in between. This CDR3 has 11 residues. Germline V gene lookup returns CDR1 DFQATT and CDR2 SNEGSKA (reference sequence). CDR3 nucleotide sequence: TGCAGTGCCGGGACAACCTACGAGCAGTACTTC. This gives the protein CSAGTTYEQYF.

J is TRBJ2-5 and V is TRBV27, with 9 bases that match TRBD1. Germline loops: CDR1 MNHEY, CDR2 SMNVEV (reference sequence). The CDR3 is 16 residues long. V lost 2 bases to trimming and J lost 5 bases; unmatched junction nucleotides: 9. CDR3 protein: CASSLRQGVRAETQYF. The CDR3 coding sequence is TGTGCCAGCAGTTTAAGACAGGGGGTGCGGGCGGAGACCCAGTACTTC.

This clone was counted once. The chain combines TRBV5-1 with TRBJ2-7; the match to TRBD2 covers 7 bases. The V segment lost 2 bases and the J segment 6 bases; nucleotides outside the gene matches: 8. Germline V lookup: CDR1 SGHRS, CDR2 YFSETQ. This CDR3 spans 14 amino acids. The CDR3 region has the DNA TGCGCCAGCAGCTTTTGGGAGGGGCCTACCGAGCAGTACTTC. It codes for CASSFWEGPTEQYF. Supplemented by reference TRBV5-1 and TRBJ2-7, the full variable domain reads KAGVTQTPRYLIKTRGQQVTLSCSPISGHRSVSWYQQTPGQGLQFLFEYFSETQRNKGNFPGRFSGRQFSNSRSEMNVSTLELGDSALYLCASSFWEGPTEQYFGPGTRLTVT.

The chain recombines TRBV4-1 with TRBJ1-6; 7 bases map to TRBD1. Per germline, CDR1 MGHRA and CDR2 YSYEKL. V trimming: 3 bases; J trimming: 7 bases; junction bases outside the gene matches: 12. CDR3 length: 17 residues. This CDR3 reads CASSQSTIGGLNSPLHF. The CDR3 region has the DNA TGCGCCAGCAGCCAGTCTACTATAGGGGGCCTAAATTCACCCCTCCACTTT.

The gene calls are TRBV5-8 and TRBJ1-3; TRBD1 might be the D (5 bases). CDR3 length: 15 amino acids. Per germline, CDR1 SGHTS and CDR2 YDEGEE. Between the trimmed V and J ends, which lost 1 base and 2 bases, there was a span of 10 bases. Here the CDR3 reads CASSLRGSTGNTIYF. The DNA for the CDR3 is TGTGCCAGCAGCTTGAGGGGCAGCACTGGAAACACCATATATTTT.

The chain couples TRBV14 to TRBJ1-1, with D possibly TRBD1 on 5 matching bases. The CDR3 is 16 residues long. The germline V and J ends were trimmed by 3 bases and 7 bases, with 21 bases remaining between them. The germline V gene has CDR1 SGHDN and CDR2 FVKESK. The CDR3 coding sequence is TGTGCCAGCAGCCATGGGGGGACTGGGGAGATATTTGAAGCTTTCTTT. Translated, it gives CASSHGGTGEIFEAFF.

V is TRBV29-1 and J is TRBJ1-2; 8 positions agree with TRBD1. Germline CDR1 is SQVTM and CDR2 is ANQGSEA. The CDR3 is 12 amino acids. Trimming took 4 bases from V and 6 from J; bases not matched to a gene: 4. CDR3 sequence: CSVVTGEDGYTF. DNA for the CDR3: TGCAGCGTTGTGACAGGGGAGGATGGCTACACCTTC.

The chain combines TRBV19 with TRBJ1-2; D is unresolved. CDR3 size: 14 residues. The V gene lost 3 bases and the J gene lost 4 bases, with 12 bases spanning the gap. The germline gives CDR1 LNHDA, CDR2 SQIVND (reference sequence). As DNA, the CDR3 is TGTGCCAGTAGTATCCGGGGAGTCCCCTATGGCTACACCTTC. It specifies CASSIRGVPYGYTF.

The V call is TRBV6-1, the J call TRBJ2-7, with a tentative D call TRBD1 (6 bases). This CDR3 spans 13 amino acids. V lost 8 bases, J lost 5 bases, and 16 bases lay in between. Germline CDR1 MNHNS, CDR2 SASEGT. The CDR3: CASGDTGSHEQYF. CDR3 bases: TGTGCCAGCGGCGATACAGGGTCCCACGAGCAGTACTTC.

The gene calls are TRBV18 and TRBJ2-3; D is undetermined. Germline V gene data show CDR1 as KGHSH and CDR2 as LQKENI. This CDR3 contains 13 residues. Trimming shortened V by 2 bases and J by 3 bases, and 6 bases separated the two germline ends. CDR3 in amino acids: CASSPTKTDTQYF. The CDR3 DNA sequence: TGTGCCAGCTCACCAACGAAAACAGATACGCAGTATTTT.

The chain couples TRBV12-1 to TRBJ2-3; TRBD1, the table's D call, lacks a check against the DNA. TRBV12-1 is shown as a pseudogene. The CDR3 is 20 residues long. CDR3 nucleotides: TGTGCCAGCAGCCCCCCGGTTCCCGGGACAGGGAACGGGGTCACAGATACGCAGTATTTT. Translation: CASSPPVPGTGNGVTDTQYF.

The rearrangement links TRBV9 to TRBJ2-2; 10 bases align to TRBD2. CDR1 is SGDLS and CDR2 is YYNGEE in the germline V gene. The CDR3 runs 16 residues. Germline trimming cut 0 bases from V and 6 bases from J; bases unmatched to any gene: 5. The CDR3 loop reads CASSVVTAGGAGELFF. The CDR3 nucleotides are TGTGCCAGCAGCGTAGTAACAGCGGGAGGGGCCGGGGAGCTGTTTTTT.

Here the CDR3 reads CASRGERALRNTIYF. The CDR3 region has the DNA TGTGCCAGCAGGGGAGAGAGGGCCCTTCGAAACACCATATATTTT. The rearrangement links TRBV28 to TRBJ1-3; D is uncertain. The CDR3 is 15 residues long. The germline V gene has CDR1 MDHEN and CDR2 SYDVKM. Trimming cost V 6 bases and J 5 bases, with 17 bases left between them.

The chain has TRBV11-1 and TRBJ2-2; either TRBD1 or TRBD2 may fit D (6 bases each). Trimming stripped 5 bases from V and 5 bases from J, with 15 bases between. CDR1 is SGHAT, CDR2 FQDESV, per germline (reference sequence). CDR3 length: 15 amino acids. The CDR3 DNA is TGTGCCAGCAGCCTAATCGGGGGCGAAACCGGGGAGCTGTTTTTT. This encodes CASSLIGGETGELFF.

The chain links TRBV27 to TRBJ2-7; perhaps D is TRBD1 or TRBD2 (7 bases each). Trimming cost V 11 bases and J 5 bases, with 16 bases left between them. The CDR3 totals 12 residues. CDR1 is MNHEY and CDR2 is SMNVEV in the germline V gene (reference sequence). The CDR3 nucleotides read TGTGCCGCAGGGGGGGAGCGGGACGAGCAGTACTTC. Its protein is CAAGGERDEQYF.

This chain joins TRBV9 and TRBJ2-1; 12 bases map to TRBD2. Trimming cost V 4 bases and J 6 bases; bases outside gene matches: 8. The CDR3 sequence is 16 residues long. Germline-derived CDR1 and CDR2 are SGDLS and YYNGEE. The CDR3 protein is CASSLQTSGSVNEQFF. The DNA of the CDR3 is TGTGCCAGCAGCTTACAGACTAGCGGGAGTGTCAATGAGCAGTTCTTC.

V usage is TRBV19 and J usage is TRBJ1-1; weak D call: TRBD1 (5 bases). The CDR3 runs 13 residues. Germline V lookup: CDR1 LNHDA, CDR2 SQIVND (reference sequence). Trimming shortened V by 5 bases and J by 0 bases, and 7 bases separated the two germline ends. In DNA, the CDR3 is TGTGCCAGTAGTCAGGGTTTGAACACTGAAGCTTTCTTT. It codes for CASSQGLNTEAFF.

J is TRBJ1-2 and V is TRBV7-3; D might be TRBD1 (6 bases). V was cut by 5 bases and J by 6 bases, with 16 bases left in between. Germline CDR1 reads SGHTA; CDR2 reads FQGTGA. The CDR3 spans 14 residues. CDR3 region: CASSQQGSGNGYTF. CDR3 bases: TGTGCCAGCAGCCAACAGGGTTCAGGGAATGGCTACACCTTC.

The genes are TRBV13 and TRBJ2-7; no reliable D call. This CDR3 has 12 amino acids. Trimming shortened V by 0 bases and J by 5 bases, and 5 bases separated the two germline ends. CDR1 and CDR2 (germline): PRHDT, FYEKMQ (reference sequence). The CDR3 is CASSLGGHEQYF. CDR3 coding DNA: TGTGCCAGCAGCTTAGGCGGGCACGAGCAGTACTTC.

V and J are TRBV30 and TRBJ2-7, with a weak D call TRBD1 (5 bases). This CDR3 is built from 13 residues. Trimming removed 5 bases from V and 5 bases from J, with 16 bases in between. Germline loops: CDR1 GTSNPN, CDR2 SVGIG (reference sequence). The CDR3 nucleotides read TGTGCCTGGGTGGGGCAGGGCTTCGACGAGCAGTACTTC. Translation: CAWVGQGFDEQYF. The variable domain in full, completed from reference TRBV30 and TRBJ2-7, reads SQTIHQWPATLVQPVGSPLSLECTVEGTSNPNLYWYRQAAGRGLQLLFYSVGIGQISSEVPQNLSASRPQDRQFILSSKKLLLSDSGFYLCAWVGQGFDEQYFGPGTRLTVT.

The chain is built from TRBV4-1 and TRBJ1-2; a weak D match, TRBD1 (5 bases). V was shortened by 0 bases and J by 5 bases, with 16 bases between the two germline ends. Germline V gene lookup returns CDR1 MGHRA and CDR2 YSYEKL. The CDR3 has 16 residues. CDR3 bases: TGCGCCAGCAGCCAAGAGGAAAAGGGGCGATGGTATGGCTACACCTTC. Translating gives CASSQEEKGRWYGYTF.

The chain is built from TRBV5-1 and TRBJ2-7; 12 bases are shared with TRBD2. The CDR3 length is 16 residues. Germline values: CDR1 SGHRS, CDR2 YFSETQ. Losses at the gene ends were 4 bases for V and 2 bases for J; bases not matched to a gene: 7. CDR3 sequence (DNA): TGCGCCAGCAGCCCCCGGACTAGCGGGGCAACCTACGAGCAGTACTTC. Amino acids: CASSPRTSGATYEQYF.

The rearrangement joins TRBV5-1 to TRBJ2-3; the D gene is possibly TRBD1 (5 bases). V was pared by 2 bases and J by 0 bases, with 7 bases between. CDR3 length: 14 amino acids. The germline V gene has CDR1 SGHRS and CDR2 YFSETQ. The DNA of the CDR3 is TGCGCCAGCAGCTTCGGACAAAGCACAGATACGCAGTATTTT. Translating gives CASSFGQSTDTQYF.

The CDR3 loop reads CASSLPDRGGYIQYF. CDR3 in DNA: TGTGCCAGCAGCTTACCCGACAGGGGCGGATACATTCAGTACTTC. V gene TRBV28 combines with J gene TRBJ2-4, with 8 bases matching TRBD1. V lost 6 bases, J lost 8 bases, and 12 bases stayed unmatched. The CDR3 runs to 15 residues. CDR1 and CDR2 from the germline V gene are MDHEN and SYDVKM.

The CDR3 here is CASSEALRGGWTNEKLFF. CDR3 sequence (DNA): TGTGCCAGCAGTGAAGCGCTTCGGGGCGGTTGGACTAATGAAAAACTGTTTTTT. V is TRBV6-1 and J is TRBJ1-4, with D perhaps TRBD1 (5 bases). The germline gives CDR1 MNHNS, CDR2 SASEGT. CDR3 length: 18 amino acids. The ends were cut back, 0 bases at V and 2 bases at J, with 16 bases in the middle.

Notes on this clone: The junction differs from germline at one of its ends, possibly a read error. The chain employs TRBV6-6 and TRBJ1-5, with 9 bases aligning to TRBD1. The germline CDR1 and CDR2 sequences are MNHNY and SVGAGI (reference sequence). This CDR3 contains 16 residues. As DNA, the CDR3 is TGTGCCAGCAGTTACCTATCCGGGACAGGGATGGGGCCCCGGCATTTT. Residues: CASSYLSGTGMGPRHF.

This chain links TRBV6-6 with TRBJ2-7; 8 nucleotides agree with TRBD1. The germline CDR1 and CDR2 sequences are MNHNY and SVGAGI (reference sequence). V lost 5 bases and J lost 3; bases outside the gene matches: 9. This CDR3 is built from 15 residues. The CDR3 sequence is CASSKQGEVGYEQYF. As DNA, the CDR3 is TGTGCCAGCAGTAAACAGGGGGAGGTCGGCTACGAGCAGTACTTC.